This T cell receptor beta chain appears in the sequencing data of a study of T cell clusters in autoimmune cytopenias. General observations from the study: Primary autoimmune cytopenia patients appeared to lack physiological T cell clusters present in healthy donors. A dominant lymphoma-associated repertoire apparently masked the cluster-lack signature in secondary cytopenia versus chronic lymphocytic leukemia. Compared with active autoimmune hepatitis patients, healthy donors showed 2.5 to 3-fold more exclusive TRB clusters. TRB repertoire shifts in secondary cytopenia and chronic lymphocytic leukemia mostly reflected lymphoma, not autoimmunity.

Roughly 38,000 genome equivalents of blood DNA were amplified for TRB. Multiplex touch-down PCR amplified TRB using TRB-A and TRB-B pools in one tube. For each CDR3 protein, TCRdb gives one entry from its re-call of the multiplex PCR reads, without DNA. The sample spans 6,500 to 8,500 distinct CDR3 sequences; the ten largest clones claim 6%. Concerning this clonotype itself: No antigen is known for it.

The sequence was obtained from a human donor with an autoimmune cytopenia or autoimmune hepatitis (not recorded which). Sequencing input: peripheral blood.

CDR3 region: CASRLGQGQPQHF. The chain has TRBV6-2 or TRBV6-3 and TRBJ1-5; TCRdb indicates TRBD1, and absent DNA this call remains unverified. Germline CDR1 is MNHEY and CDR2 is SVGEGT. This CDR3 region has 13 residues.